This T cell receptor beta chain is from a study of OX40 agonist ivuxolimab in advanced cancers. Notes on the research overall: The costimulatory receptor OX40 (CD134) was targeted by ivuxolimab, a fully human IgG2 agonistic monoclonal antibody. The dose-escalation cohort was about 83% male with a mean age of roughly 62 years, ranging from about 20 to 85. Peripheral TCRbeta sequencing aimed to test whether ivuxolimab altered TCR sequence diversity and caused clonal T-cell expansion. Intravenous ivuxolimab was administered to patients every 2 weeks at six dose levels: 0.01, 0.1, 0.3, 1.5, 3 and 10 mg/kg. Among the approximately 50 dose-escalation patients, around 20 had hepatocellular carcinoma, roughly 15 melanoma, 9 renal cell carcinoma and 9 head and neck cancer. The paper reports the monotherapy dose-escalation portion (N ≈ 50 patients) of the phase I ivuxolimab trial. Partial responses occurred in three dose-escalation patients: two with cutaneous melanoma and one with hepatocellular carcinoma. Prior anti-PD-1, anti-PD-L1 or anti-CTLA-4 therapy was permitted, and 30% to 45% of dose-escalation patients had received checkpoint inhibitors.

The trial excluded patients who had a history of autoimmune disease or who were on systemic immunosuppression. Peripheral blood for TCR sequencing was drawn from every dose cohort at baseline, at cycle 4 day 1 and at cycle 7 day 1. Samples came from an open-label, multicenter, first-in-human phase I dose-escalation trial of ivuxolimab. Adults with locally advanced or metastatic melanoma, renal cell carcinoma, hepatocellular carcinoma or head and neck squamous cell carcinoma were enrolled in the trial. Before TCR sequencing, CD4+ T cells and CD8+ T cells from peripheral blood were sorted into separate populations. Via the germline V gene, CDR1 is SGHDN and CDR2 FVKESK. The V and J ends are trimmed by 1 base and 2 bases, leaving 23 bases between them. The CDR3 spans 19 residues, from the cysteine through the phenylalanine. Solely the CDR3 DNA is kept, with 57 bases framed from the first base. A note on this clone: Its antigen remains undetermined. One base away there is no much larger clone; base qualities are not given.

To sequence the TCRbeta CDR3 region, genomic DNA was isolated from the sorted cells. The immunoSEQ Assay was used to sequence the TCRbeta CDR3 regions. TCRdb provides this immuneACCESS table in a form limited to in-frame rearrangements. Some clones are lacking; in checked studies, under half of them reflect an unresolved V gene, and why the rest are absent is not known. The sample records over 20,000 clones, roughly 77% of which are singletons. The ten largest clones take up around a third of the sample. Study-wide conclusions, independent of this receptor: In partial responders in the 0.1-3.0 mg/kg groups, normalized peripheral clonal expansion was found to be among the lowest, especially among CD8+ T cells. Low levels of normalized T-cell clonal expansion were also seen in some nonresponding patients. At doses of 0.1 to 3.0 mg/kg, clonal expansion of both CD4+ and CD8+ blood T cells was observed from baseline to week 6. The antigen specificity of the clonally expanded peripheral T cells was not determined. On average, CD8+ T cells showed more expanded clones than CD4+ T cells after ivuxolimab.

The rearrangement combines TRBV14 with TRBJ1-1; no D gene call is confident. The sequenced sample was CD4+ or CD8+ T cells sorted from blood, obtained in a trial of the OX40 agonist ivuxolimab. The source is an adult with an advanced solid tumor such as melanoma, head and neck, liver or kidney cancer. CDR3 sequence: CASSQATLAPWGVNTEAFF. The DNA reads TGTGCCAGCAGCCAAGCGACTTTAGCCCCATGGGGAGTTAACACTGAAGCTTTCTTT. Reference TRBV14 and TRBJ1-1 proteins supply the regions before and after the CDR3; the full variable domain is: EAGVTQFPSHSVIEKGQTVTLRCDPISGHDNLYWYRRVMGKEIKFLLHFVKESKQDESGMPNNRFLAERTGGTYSTLKVQPAELEDSGVYFCASSQATLAPWGVNTEAFFGQGTRLTVV.